This T cell receptor beta chain was observed in a study of CD8 T cells in ankylosing spondylitis. The V and J ends lost 5 bases and 2 bases, in that order; junction bases with no gene match: 4. The length of the CDR3 is 14 residues. Per germline, CDR1 SGHAT and CDR2 FQNNGV. Libraries of TCR beta came from quantitative 5'-RACE with molecular barcodes. MiXCR, applied by TCRdb to the 5' RACE reads, yields one record per CDR3 protein. Altogether about 350,000 distinct CDR3 sequences are present, 20% to 25% being singletons, with the ten largest covering approximately 14%. Regarding this clonotype: Its antigen remains unknown.

Study-level results: Reports of some motif variants in reactive arthritis synovial fluid and blood predate this one. Peripheral blood held disease-linked clones only at relatively low frequency, and these were CD8+. The clones that were linked to disease were reported to be significantly enriched in matched synovial fluid samples from ankylosing spondylitis patients.

The specimen was blood, either unsorted or a sorted T cell fraction (not recorded which). This rearrangement joins TRBV11-2 to TRBJ2-7; 9 bases line up with TRBD2. The clonotype was recovered from a male donor with ankylosing spondylitis or in good health (not recorded which). The CDR3, as DNA: TGTGCCAGCAGCCATGGCGGGGGGGCCTACGAGCAGTACTTC. It translates to CASSHGGGAYEQYF.